The clone carrying this TCR beta chain came up a few times. What it binds is not known. The data were taken from a study of T cell repertoires in cytomegalovirus infection. Turning to the study itself: Public signatures in TCR beta pointed to CMV infection and matching HLA type. Study-level results: Dominating the ex vivo response were TCR beta clonotypes that were CMV-specific and HLA-C-restricted. Of the TCR beta families, the public ones yielded a cumulative frequency that identified carriers of CMV plus the relevant HLA.

The CDR3 contains 16 residues. Germline V gives CDR1 MNHEY, CDR2 SMNVEV (reference sequence). Trimming removed 4 bases from V and 2 bases from J, with 15 bases in between. TCRdb independently ran MiXCR on the reads; one entry per CDR3 protein. Of hundreds of thousands of distinct CDR3 sequences listed, 35% to 45% are singletons. The sequencing input was PBMCs. The source is a human donor in good health (CMV status not recorded). Some clones in this sample may be carry-over from other donors' samples. This rearrangement joins TRBV27 to TRBJ2-1; D is ambiguous. The CDR3 sequence is CASSSPRTGAYNEQFF. In nucleotides, the CDR3 is TGTGCCAGCAGTTCCCCTAGGACCGGCGCCTACAATGAGCAGTTCTTC.